The 29 T cell receptor beta chains below were found in one sample sequenced in a study of neurological immune-mediated disorders. TCRdb re-derived calls from the 5' RACE reads in MiXCR, one entry per CDR3 protein. The data show around 130,000 distinct CDR3 sequences, approximately 3.2% seen once. The sequencing sample was made of PBMCs. The origin of the receptors is a woman in her 30s with multiple sclerosis.

This clonotype has a count of ten or more. This sequence joins TRBV3-1 and TRBJ1-1; TRBD1 agrees at 8 bases. Germline CDR1 is LGHDT and CDR2 is YNNKEL (reference sequence). The V segment lost 2 bases and the J segment 8 bases; nucleotides outside the gene matches: 7. The CDR3 has 14 residues. The CDR3 loop is CASSQFRGLGEAFF. In nucleotides, the CDR3 is TGTGCCAGCAGCCAATTCAGGGGGCTCGGAGAAGCTTTCTTT.

This clonotype was seen at least ten times. CDR3 DNA: TGTGCCATCAGGGACAGGGGTAAAACCGGGGAGCTGTTTTTT. This gives the protein CAIRDRGKTGELFF. V is TRBV10-3 and J is TRBJ2-2; TRBD1 matches 9 bases. Germline CDR1 is ENHRY and CDR2 is SYGVKD. V trimming: 6 bases; J trimming: 5 bases; junction bases outside the gene matches: 4. This CDR3 has 14 residues.

There are many counts of this clonotype. This sequence joins TRBV20-1 and TRBJ1-5; D perhaps matches TRBD1 (5 bases). The V and J ends lost 3 bases and 5 bases respectively, with 11 bases between them. CDR1 DFQATT and CDR2 SNEGSKA come from the germline V gene (reference sequence). The CDR3 runs to 13 residues. Here the CDR3 DNA reads TGCAGTGCTAGCTGGGGGGAAGATCAGCCCCAGCATTTT. Amino acids: CSASWGEDQPQHF.

This clonotype came up many times. The chain is built from TRBV20-1 and TRBJ2-7; D call uncertain. CDR3 length: 11 amino acids. The V gene's germline CDR1 is DFQATT and CDR2 SNEGSKA (reference sequence). Trimming left V 7 bases short and J 0 bases short, with 7 bases between. The CDR3, as DNA: TGCAGTGTTTGGAGCTCCTACGAGCAGTACTTC. Residues: CSVWSSYEQYF.

This clonotype was counted ten times or more. This chain connects TRBV20-1 to TRBJ1-2; TRBD1 matches at 8 bases. Looked up from germline, CDR1 is DFQATT and CDR2 is SNEGSKA (reference sequence). Unmatched junction bases numbered 12, after V lost 5 bases and J lost 4 bases. CDR3 length: 15 amino acids. CDR3 DNA: TGCAGTGCTTGGGACAGGATGTCCTCGTCCTATGGCTACACCTTC. It yields the protein CSAWDRMSSSYGYTF.

This clonotype showed up many times. The genes are TRBV7-2 and TRBJ2-5; D gene unclear. Trimming cost V 3 bases and J 5 bases, with 7 bases left between them. The CDR3 consists of 12 residues. Germline V gives CDR1 SGHTA, CDR2 FQGNSA. CDR3 residues: CASSFRRETQYF. The CDR3 bases are TGTGCCAGCAGCTTTCGGCGGGAGACCCAGTACTTC.

This clonotype occurred many times. V usage is TRBV11-2 and J usage is TRBJ2-7, with D possibly matching TRBD1 (6 bases). The CDR3 covers 15 residues. V lost 5 bases to trimming and J lost 5 bases, with 19 bases between them. Germline-derived CDR1 and CDR2 are SGHAT and FQNNGV. CDR3 loop: CASSPLRIGGNEQYF. The DNA for the CDR3 is TGTGCCAGCAGCCCGCTTCGTATTGGGGGCAACGAGCAGTACTTC. The full variable domain, rest sourced from reference TRBV11-2 and TRBJ2-7, is EAGVAQSPRYKIIEKRQSVAFWCNPISGHATLYWYQQILGQGPKLLIQFQNNGVVDDSQLPKDRFSAERLKGVDSTLKIQPAKLEDSAVYLCASSPLRIGGNEQYFGPGTRLTVT.

Many counts were recorded for this clonotype. V usage is TRBV29-1 and J usage is TRBJ2-3, with a tentative D call TRBD2 (5 bases). Germline V gene data show CDR1 as SQVTM and CDR2 as ANQGSEA. Trimming removed 4 bases at V and 3 bases at J, with 14 bases between. The CDR3 is 14 amino acids. This CDR3 reads CSVGPGPGTDTQYF. The CDR3 region has the DNA TGCAGCGTTGGCCCGGGTCCGGGGACAGATACGCAGTATTTT.

The table lists this clonotype with many counts. The rearrangement uses TRBV6-5 and TRBJ2-5; unclear D gene. The CDR3 is 15 residues long. V lost 2 bases to trimming and J lost 2 bases, with 12 bases between them. Looked up from germline, CDR1 is MNHEY and CDR2 is SVGAGI. The CDR3 nucleotides are TGTGCCAGCAGTTACGTAGGACCGAGTCAAGAGACCCAGTACTTC. Protein product: CASSYVGPSQETQYF.

This clonotype was counted at least ten times. This rearrangement joins TRBV20-1 to TRBJ2-1, with D uncertain. The germline V gene encodes CDR1 DFQATT and CDR2 SNEGSKA (reference sequence). V was pared by 1 base and J by 9 bases, with 10 bases between. CDR3 length: 12 amino acids. CDR3 protein: CSARGLASEQFF. The CDR3 DNA reads TGCAGTGCTAGAGGATTGGCAAGTGAGCAGTTCTTC.

This clonotype has ten or more counts. This rearrangement joins TRBV27 to TRBJ2-3; D is undetermined. The CDR3 runs 13 residues. The V gene's germline CDR1 is MNHEY and CDR2 SMNVEV (reference sequence). Trimming removed 5 bases at V and 2 bases at J, with 8 bases between. The CDR3 region has the DNA TGTGCCAGCAGTCCTGTCTACACAGATACGCAGTATTTT. Translating gives CASSPVYTDTQYF.

V usage is TRBV7-2 and J usage is TRBJ1-1, with 7 positions matching TRBD1. Germline V gives CDR1 SGHTA, CDR2 FQGNSA. After removal of 11 bases from V and 6 bases from J, the junction contained 12 bases not matched to a gene. The CDR3 sequence is 13 residues long. The CDR3 DNA reads TGTGCCGGTCGGGGCAGGGGGAAGGCTGAAGCTTTCTTT. It encodes CAGRGRGKAEAFF.

The sample holds many counts of this clonotype. The V and J genes are TRBV11-3 and TRBJ2-1, with D possibly matching TRBD2 (6 bases). The length of the CDR3 is 14 residues. Germline V lookup: CDR1 SGHNT, CDR2 YENEEA. Trimming left V 3 bases short and J 4 bases short, with 10 bases between. CDR3 sequence (DNA): TGTGCCAGCAGCTTCGGGGGTACGTACAATGAGCAGTTCTTC. It translates to CASSFGGTYNEQFF.

Many counts were recorded for this clonotype. The rearrangement joins TRBV12-3 or TRBV12-4 to TRBJ2-2; D is uncertain. This CDR3 comprises 12 residues. Trimming cost V 5 bases and J 2 bases, with 3 bases left between them. The CDR3 DNA sequence: TGTGCCAGCAGTCCTAACACCGGGGAGCTGTTTTTT. Encoded protein: CASSPNTGELFF.

This clonotype was detected ten times or more. V is TRBV20-1 and J is TRBJ2-1; 10 bases align to TRBD2. Trimming took 3 bases from V and 8 from J; bases not matched to a gene: 4. The germline V gene encodes CDR1 DFQATT and CDR2 SNEGSKA (reference sequence). There are 13 residues in the CDR3. DNA of the CDR3: TGCAGTGCTAGGGCTAGCGGGAGCTATGAGCAGTTCTTC. Translated: CSARASGSYEQFF.

In its sample, this clonotype was seen many times. The rearrangement uses TRBV7-2 and TRBJ1-1; possibly TRBD1 for D (5 bases). The CDR3 is 13 residues long. Germline CDR1 is SGHTA and CDR2 is FQGNSA. V gave up 3 bases and J gave up 7 bases, with 12 bases separating them. As DNA, the CDR3 is TGTGCCAGCAGCTTTTTAGGGAGGGGTGAAGCTTTCTTT. Protein product: CASSFLGRGEAFF. The full variable domain, with the rest looked up from reference TRBV7-2 and TRBJ1-1, is GAGVSQSPSNKVTEKGKDVELRCDPISGHTALYWYRQSLGQGLEFLIYFQGNSAPDKSGLPSDRFSAERTGGSVSTLTIQRTQQEDSAVYLCASSFLGRGEAFFGQGTRLTVV.

Many counts were recorded for this clonotype. In DNA, the CDR3 is TGTGCCAGCAGCTGGAGACCGAGTAATGAAAAACTGTTTTTT. Translation: CASSWRPSNEKLFF. The V gene is TRBV7-2, the J gene TRBJ1-4; D is unresolved. This CDR3 comprises 14 residues. Between the trimmed V and J ends, which lost 4 bases and 4 bases, there was a span of 10 bases. CDR1 and CDR2 (germline): SGHTA, FQGNSA.

This clonotype was seen ten or more times. The CDR3 spells CASSVDTIQETQYF. DNA of the CDR3: TGTGCCAGCAGCGTAGACACTATTCAAGAGACCCAGTACTTC. The chain uses TRBV9 and TRBJ2-5; the D is unclear. Germline CDR1 is SGDLS and CDR2 is YYNGEE. V was clipped by 0 bases and J by 2 bases, with 8 bases between them. CDR3 length: 14 amino acids.

A word on this clonotype: Since the CDR3 does not end with the conserved phenylalanine or tryptophan, this likely comes from a read error. The rearrangement links TRBV5-6 to TRBJ1-1; D unclear. Germline CDR1 is SGHDT and CDR2 is YYEEEE. V gave up 0 bases and J gave up 0 bases, with 12 bases separating them. The CDR3 is made up of 16 amino acids. CDR3 amino acids: CASSLGVGGVNTEAFN. The DNA of the CDR3 is TGTGCCAGCAGCTTGGGTGTTGGCGGAGTGAACACTGAAGCTTTCAAT.

This clonotype was seen many times. V is TRBV20-1 and J is TRBJ2-7; TRBD2 might be the D (6 bases). This CDR3 is 15 amino acids long. The V end was cut by 0 bases, the J end by 4 bases, with 16 bases between. Germline V gene data show CDR1 as DFQATT and CDR2 as SNEGSKA (reference sequence). CDR3 DNA sequence: TGCAGTGCTAGAGATCTGAGGTCTGGAGGGTACGAGCAGTACTTC. Protein product: CSARDLRSGGYEQYF.

This clonotype was recorded at least ten times. This rearrangement joins TRBV12-3 or TRBV12-4 to TRBJ2-5; D is perhaps TRBD2 (5 bases). There are 15 residues in the CDR3. V was cut by 2 bases and J by 4 bases, with 14 bases left in between. CDR3 DNA: TGTGCCAGCAGTTTATCTCCGGGGAGCCGAGAGACCCAGTACTTC. Translating it yields CASSLSPGSRETQYF.

This clonotype came up many times. The chain employs TRBV5-1 and TRBJ2-5, with D maybe TRBD1 (6 bases). Germline-derived CDR1 and CDR2 are SGHRS and YFSETQ. The CDR3 consists of 13 residues. Trimming removed 4 bases at V and 3 bases at J, with 10 bases between. Here the CDR3 reads CASSPAGEETQYF. The CDR3 DNA sequence: TGCGCCAGCAGCCCCGCAGGGGAAGAGACCCAGTACTTC.

Worth noting for this clonotype: This may be a read error, as it is one base from a much larger clone. This rearrangement joins TRBV3-1 to TRBJ2-1; 11 bases map to TRBD2. CDR1 is LGHDT, CDR2 YNNKEL, per germline (reference sequence). The CDR3 loop spans 16 amino acids. The CDR3 sequence is CASSQDGLAGYNAQFF. The CDR3 DNA reads as TGTGCCAGCAGCCAAGACGGACTAGCGGGCTACAATGCGCAGTTCTTC.

Many counts were recorded for this clonotype. This chain connects TRBV19 to TRBJ1-1, with 7 bases identical to TRBD1. V shed 3 bases and J 0 bases; nucleotides not matched to a gene: 1. CDR3 length: 14 residues. Germline V CDR1 and CDR2: LNHDA, SQIVND (reference sequence). Here the CDR3 reads CASSMGQMNTEAFF. The CDR3 DNA is TGTGCCAGTAGTATGGGACAGATGAACACTGAAGCTTTCTTT.

This clonotype came up a few times. The chain is built from TRBV20-1 and TRBJ2-4; D gene unclear. Germline lookup yields CDR1 DFQATT and CDR2 SNEGSKA (reference sequence). Trimming took off 3 bases at V and 0 bases at J, with 9 bases between the two ends. The CDR3 loop spans 14 amino acids. CDR3 nucleotides: TGCAGTGCTAGTCACAGACGAGCCAAAAACATTCAGTACTTC. Translating it yields CSASHRRAKNIQYF.

This clonotype was detected many times. This chain connects TRBV20-1 to TRBJ1-2; TRBD1 is a possible D gene (5 bases). The germline gives CDR1 DFQATT, CDR2 SNEGSKA (reference sequence). The CDR3 contains 15 residues. Trimming removed 3 bases from V and 1 base from J, with 15 bases in between. CDR3 nucleotide sequence: TGCAGTGCTAGCGCCATCGGGCAGGGTAACTATGGCTACACCTTC. Its translation: CSASAIGQGNYGYTF.

This clonotype was counted at least ten times. The V call is TRBV12-3 or TRBV12-4, the J call TRBJ1-2; D may be TRBD1 (5 bases). There are 11 residues in the CDR3. V was trimmed by 6 bases and J by 3 bases, leaving 5 bases between them. CDR3 DNA sequence: TGTGCCAGCAGACAGGACTATGGCTACACCTTC. It encodes CASRQDYGYTF.

At least ten counts were recorded for this clonotype. This chain uses TRBV7-2 with TRBJ1-1, with a possible D match to TRBD1 (5 bases). The germline V gene encodes CDR1 SGHTA and CDR2 FQGNSA. The V gene lost 1 base and the J gene lost 11 bases, with 14 bases spanning the gap. This CDR3 contains 13 residues. Here the CDR3 reads CASSLVLGWGAFF. CDR3 DNA: TGTGCCAGCAGCTTAGTTCTGGGGTGGGGGGCTTTCTTT.

This clonotype was counted ten times or more. The rearrangement links TRBV7-9 to TRBJ2-5; tentative D call: TRBD1 (6 bases). Germline loops: CDR1 SEHNR, CDR2 FQNEAQ (reference sequence). V was trimmed by 11 bases and J by 5 bases, leaving 21 bases between them. This CDR3 has 14 amino acids. CDR3 protein: CAFEPKQGSETQYF. CDR3 bases: TGTGCCTTTGAACCCAAACAGGGAAGCGAGACCCAGTACTTC.